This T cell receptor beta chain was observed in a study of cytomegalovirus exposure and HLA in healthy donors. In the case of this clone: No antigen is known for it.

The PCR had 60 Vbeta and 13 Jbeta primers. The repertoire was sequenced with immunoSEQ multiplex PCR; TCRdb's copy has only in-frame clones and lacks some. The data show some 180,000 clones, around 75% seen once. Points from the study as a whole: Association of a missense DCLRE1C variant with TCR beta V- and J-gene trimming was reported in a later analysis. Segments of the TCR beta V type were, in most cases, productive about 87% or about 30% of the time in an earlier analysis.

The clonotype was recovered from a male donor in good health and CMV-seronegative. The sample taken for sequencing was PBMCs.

The CDR3 DNA follows: TGTGCCATCAGTGAGTCGGGGCGGGGGGGCAATGAGCAGTTCTTC. Translated, it gives CAISESGRGGNEQFF. The J gene is TRBJ2-1, the V gene TRBV10-3; 9 nucleotides match TRBD2. Germline V gives CDR1 ENHRY, CDR2 SYGVKD. With 0 bases clipped from V and 6 bases from J, the junction kept 3 bases outside the gene matches. The CDR3 extends over 15 amino acids.